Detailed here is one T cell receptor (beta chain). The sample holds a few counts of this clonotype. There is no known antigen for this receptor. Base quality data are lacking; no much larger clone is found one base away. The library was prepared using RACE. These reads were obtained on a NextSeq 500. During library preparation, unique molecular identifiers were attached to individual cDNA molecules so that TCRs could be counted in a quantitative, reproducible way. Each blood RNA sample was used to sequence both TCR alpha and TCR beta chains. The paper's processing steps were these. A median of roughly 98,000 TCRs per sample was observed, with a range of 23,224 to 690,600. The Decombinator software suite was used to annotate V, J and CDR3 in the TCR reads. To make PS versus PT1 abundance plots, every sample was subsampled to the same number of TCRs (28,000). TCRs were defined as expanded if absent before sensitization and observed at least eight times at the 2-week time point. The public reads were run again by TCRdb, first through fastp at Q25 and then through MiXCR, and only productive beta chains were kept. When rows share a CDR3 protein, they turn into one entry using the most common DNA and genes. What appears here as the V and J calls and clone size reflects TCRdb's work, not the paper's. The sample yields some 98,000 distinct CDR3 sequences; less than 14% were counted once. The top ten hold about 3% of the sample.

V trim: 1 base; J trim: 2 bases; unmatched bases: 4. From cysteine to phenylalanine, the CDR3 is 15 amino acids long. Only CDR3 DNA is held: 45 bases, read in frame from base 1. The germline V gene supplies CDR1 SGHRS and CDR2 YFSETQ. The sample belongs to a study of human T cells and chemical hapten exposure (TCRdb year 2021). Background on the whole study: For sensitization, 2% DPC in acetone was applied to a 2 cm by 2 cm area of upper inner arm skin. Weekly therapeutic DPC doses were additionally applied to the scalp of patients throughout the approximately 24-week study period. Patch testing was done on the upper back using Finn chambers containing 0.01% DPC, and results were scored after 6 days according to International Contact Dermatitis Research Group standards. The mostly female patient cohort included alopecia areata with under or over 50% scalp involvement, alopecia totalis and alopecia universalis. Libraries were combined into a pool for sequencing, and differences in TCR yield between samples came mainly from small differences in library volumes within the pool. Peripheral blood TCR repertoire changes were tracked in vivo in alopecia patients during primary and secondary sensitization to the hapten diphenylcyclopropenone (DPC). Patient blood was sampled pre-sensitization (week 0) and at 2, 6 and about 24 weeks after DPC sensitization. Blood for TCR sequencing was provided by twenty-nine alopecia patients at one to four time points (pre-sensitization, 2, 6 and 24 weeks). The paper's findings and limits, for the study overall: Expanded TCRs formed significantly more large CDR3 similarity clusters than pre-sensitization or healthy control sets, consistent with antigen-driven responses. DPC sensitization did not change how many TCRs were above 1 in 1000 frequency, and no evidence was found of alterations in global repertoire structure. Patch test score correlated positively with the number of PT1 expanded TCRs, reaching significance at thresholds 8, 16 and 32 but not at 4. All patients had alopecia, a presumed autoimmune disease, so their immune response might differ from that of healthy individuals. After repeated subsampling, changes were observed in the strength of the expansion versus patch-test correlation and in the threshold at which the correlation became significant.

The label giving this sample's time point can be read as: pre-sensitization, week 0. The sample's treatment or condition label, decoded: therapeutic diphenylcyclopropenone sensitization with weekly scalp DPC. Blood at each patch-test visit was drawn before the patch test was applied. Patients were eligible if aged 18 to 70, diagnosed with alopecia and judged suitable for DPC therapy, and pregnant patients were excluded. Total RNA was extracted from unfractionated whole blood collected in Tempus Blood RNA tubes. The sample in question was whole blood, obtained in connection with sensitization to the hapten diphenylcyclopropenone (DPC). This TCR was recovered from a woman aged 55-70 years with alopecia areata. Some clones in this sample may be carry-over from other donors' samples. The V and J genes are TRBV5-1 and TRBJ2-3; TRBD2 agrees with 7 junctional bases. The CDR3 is CASSLSTSDTDTQYF. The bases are TGCGCCAGCAGCTTGTCAACTAGCGACACAGATACGCAGTATTTT.